These 26 T cell receptor beta chains came from one sample sequenced in a study of CD8 T cells in Susac syndrome. Random hexamers were used to reverse transcribe 0.5 to 1 ug of RNA. TCRdb ran MiXCR on the immunoSEQ multiplex PCR reads and lists one entry per CDR3 protein. The sample includes 95,000 to 150,000 distinct CDR3 sequences, 85% to 95% seen only once; the top ten take 0.28%. Input material: CD8+ T cells from PBMCs. These receptor sequences come from a human donor with Susac syndrome.

The chain uses TRBV29-1 and TRBJ1-2, with 9 bases fitting TRBD1. The CDR3 is 13 amino acids. CDR1 and CDR2 (germline): SQVTM, ANQGSEA. V lost 1 base, J lost 4 bases, and 1 base stayed unmatched. CDR3 region: CSVEGGQGYGYTF. DNA of the CDR3: TGCAGCGTTGAAGGGGGACAGGGCTATGGCTACACCTTC.

The chain links TRBV7-9 to TRBJ1-2; D remains unclear. The CDR3 is made up of 13 amino acids. CDR1 and CDR2 (germline): SEHNR, FQNEAQ (reference sequence). Trimming left V 1 base short and J 8 bases short, with 11 bases between. The CDR3 protein is CASSLGQRAGYTF. The CDR3 DNA is TGTGCCAGCAGCTTAGGGCAGCGTGCGGGCTACACCTTC.

The chain employs TRBV4-1 and TRBJ2-1; TRBD1 matches at 8 bases. Germline CDR1 is MGHRA and CDR2 is YSYEKL. The CDR3 is 15 residues long. Losses at the gene ends were 1 base for V and 4 bases for J; bases not matched to a gene: 3. The CDR3 DNA is TGCGCCAGCAGCCAAGCAGGGGGCGGATACAATGAGCAGTTCTTC. Its translation is CASSQAGGGYNEQFF.

The chain couples TRBV15 to TRBJ2-7; 8 nucleotides align to TRBD1. Germline CDR1 is LNHNV and CDR2 is YYDKDF (reference sequence). The CDR3 loop spans 14 amino acids. The junction had 3 bases not matched to a gene; V was cut back by 0 bases and J by 5 bases. CDR3 DNA sequence: TGTGCCACCAGCAGAGAAGAGACAGGGGACGAGCAGTACTTC. Protein sequence: CATSREETGDEQYF.

The J gene is TRBJ1-4, the V gene TRBV9, with 10 positions matching TRBD1. The CDR3 covers 15 residues. The J segment lost 5 bases and the V segment lost 2 bases, leaving 3 bases of the junction unmatched. Germline CDR1 and CDR2: SGDLS and YYNGEE. CDR3 sequence: CASSVGQGVNEKLFF. The CDR3 nucleotides read TGTGCCAGCAGCGTTGGACAGGGGGTAAATGAAAAACTGTTTTTT. The full variable domain, completed using reference TRBV9 and TRBJ1-4, is DSGVTQTPKHLITATGQRVTLRCSPRSGDLSVYWYQQSLDQGLQFLIQYYNGEERAKGNILERFSAQQFPDLHSELNLSSLELGDSALYFCASSVGQGVNEKLFFGSGTQLSVL.

This rearrangement joins TRBV19 to TRBJ1-5; a possible D gene is TRBD1 (5 bases). The germline V gene encodes CDR1 LNHDA and CDR2 SQIVND (reference sequence). This CDR3 is built from 15 residues. Trimming stripped 2 bases from V and 3 bases from J, with 11 bases between. The CDR3 is CASSISGQTNQPQHF. The CDR3 DNA reads TGTGCCAGTAGTATATCAGGGCAAACCAATCAGCCCCAGCATTTT.

This clonotype was detected once. This sequence joins TRBV20-1 and TRBJ1-1; the match to TRBD1 covers 8 bases. The CDR3 covers 15 residues. V dropped 0 bases and J dropped 4; count of bases not matched to a gene: 7. Germline values: CDR1 DFQATT, CDR2 SNEGSKA (reference sequence). CDR3 region: CSARDRTGWVTEAFF. The CDR3 coding sequence is TGCAGTGCTAGAGACAGGACAGGGTGGGTCACTGAAGCTTTCTTT.

In this sample, this clonotype turned up once. The chain has TRBV29-1 and TRBJ1-2; D remains ambiguous. This CDR3 is built from 12 residues. Trimming left V 4 bases short and J 3 bases short, with 9 bases between. Germline assignment: CDR1 SQVTM and CDR2 ANQGSEA. This CDR3 reads CSVVPRDYGYTF. CDR3 DNA: TGCAGCGTTGTTCCCAGAGACTATGGCTACACCTTC. Filled out from reference TRBV29-1 and TRBJ1-2, the complete variable domain reads SAVISQKPSRDICQRGTSLTIQCQVDSQVTMMFWYRQQPGQSLTLIATANQGSEATYESGFVIDKFPISRPNLTFSTLTVSNMSPEDSSIYLCSVVPRDYGYTFGSGTRLTVV.

This clonotype came up once. The chain is built from TRBV27 and TRBJ1-2, with D maybe TRBD1 (5 bases). Per germline, CDR1 MNHEY and CDR2 SMNVEV (reference sequence). The CDR3 runs to 13 residues. V dropped 2 bases and J dropped 6 bases, with 10 bases sitting between them. The CDR3 loop reads CASSLKDKNGYTF. The CDR3 nucleotides are TGTGCCAGCAGTTTAAAGGACAAGAATGGCTACACCTTC.

This chain joins TRBV12-3 or TRBV12-4 and TRBJ2-1; TRBD1 agrees at 7 bases. The CDR3 contains 12 residues. The ends lost 6 bases at V and 10 bases at J; junction bases unmatched: 6. DNA of the CDR3: TGTGCCAGCAGCCCAACAGGGGTCGAGCAGTTCTTC. Encoded protein: CASSPTGVEQFF.

The V and J genes are TRBV4-1 and TRBJ2-7; maybe TRBD1 (6 bases). V gave up 1 base and J gave up 2 bases, with 15 bases separating them. The V gene's germline CDR1 is MGHRA and CDR2 YSYEKL. The CDR3 is made up of 16 amino acids. CDR3 region: CASSQAAGTPTYEQYF. In nucleotides, the CDR3 is TGCGCCAGCAGCCAAGCCGCCGGGACACCTACCTACGAGCAGTACTTC.

The CDR3 DNA follows: TGTGCCAGCAGCTTAGGCCATGCCCAAGGCTACACCTTC. Translating it yields CASSLGHAQGYTF. The gene calls are TRBV11-2 and TRBJ1-2; no clear D. With 1 base removed from V and 8 bases from J, the gap between germline ends came to 11 bases. The CDR3 loop spans 13 amino acids. Germline assignment: CDR1 SGHAT and CDR2 FQNNGV.

V and J are TRBV27 and TRBJ1-5; 7 bases align to TRBD1. Germline CDR1 reads MNHEY; CDR2 reads SMNVEV (reference sequence). The CDR3 covers 15 residues. J gave up 0 bases and V 6 bases, and 5 bases lay outside the gene matches. CDR3 amino acids: CASSQGDYSNQPQHF. CDR3 DNA: TGTGCCAGCAGCCAGGGGGACTATAGCAATCAGCCCCAGCATTTT.

The V gene is TRBV19, the J gene TRBJ1-1; D is ambiguous. CDR1 LNHDA and CDR2 SQIVND come from the germline V gene (reference sequence). Trimming pared 1 base from V and 1 base from J, leaving 7 bases between. The CDR3 totals 14 residues. The CDR3 sequence: CASSIATANTEAFF. The DNA of the CDR3 is TGTGCCAGTAGTATAGCTACAGCGAACACTGAAGCTTTCTTT.

V usage is TRBV20-1 and J usage is TRBJ1-4; no reliable D call. With 2 bases removed from V and 10 bases from J, the gap between germline ends came to 5 bases. Germline V lookup: CDR1 DFQATT, CDR2 SNEGSKA (reference sequence). The CDR3 spans 10 residues. The CDR3 here is CSARRGKLFF. CDR3 DNA: TGCAGTGCTAGACGGGGAAAACTGTTTTTT.

The rearrangement joins TRBV27 to TRBJ1-2; no firm D call. CDR1 is MNHEY, CDR2 SMNVEV, per germline (reference sequence). CDR3 length equals 16 residues. V was pared by 3 bases and J by 2 bases, with 16 bases between. The CDR3 protein is CASSLVYGSSNYGYTF. As DNA, the CDR3 is TGTGCCAGCAGTTTGGTGTACGGCTCCAGCAACTATGGCTACACCTTC.

This chain joins TRBV6-6 and TRBJ1-1, with a possible D match to TRBD1 (5 bases). Germline values: CDR1 MNHNY, CDR2 SVGAGI (reference sequence). V lost 0 bases and J 8 bases, leaving 10 bases between the germline ends. The CDR3 totals 13 residues. CDR3 bases: TGTGCCAGCAGTTACTCGGGGCAGGACGAAGCTTTCTTT. It specifies CASSYSGQDEAFF.

The J gene is TRBJ2-3, the V gene TRBV20-1, with D uncertain. Germline CDR1 is DFQATT and CDR2 is SNEGSKA (reference sequence). The CDR3 totals 14 residues. V was cut by 0 bases and J by 0 bases, with 7 bases left in between. The CDR3 here is CSARDWISTDTQYF. The CDR3 bases are TGCAGTGCTAGAGATTGGATAAGCACAGATACGCAGTATTTT.

The chain links TRBV30 to TRBJ1-1, with D possibly TRBD1 on 5 matching bases. With 4 bases removed from V and 8 bases from J, the gap between germline ends came to 17 bases. Germline V lookup: CDR1 GTSNPN, CDR2 SVGIG (reference sequence). The CDR3 has 13 amino acids. The DNA for the CDR3 is TGTGCCTGGAACTGGAAGCATAGGGACGAAGCTTTCTTT. Its protein is CAWNWKHRDEAFF.

The V call is TRBV15, the J call TRBJ2-7, with D possibly being TRBD1 (5 bases). This CDR3 is 15 amino acids long. CDR1 is LNHNV and CDR2 is YYDKDF in the germline V gene (reference sequence). V gave up 0 bases and J gave up 2 bases, with 11 bases separating them. The CDR3 loop reads CATSRDVGLTYEQYF. The CDR3 nucleotides read TGTGCCACCAGCAGAGATGTGGGGCTAACCTACGAGCAGTACTTC. The full variable domain, rest sourced from reference TRBV15 and TRBJ2-7, is DAMVIQNPRYQVTQFGKPVTLSCSQTLNHNVMYWYQQKSSQAPKLLFHYYDKDFNNEADTPDNFQSRRPNTSFCFLDIRSPGLGDTAMYLCATSRDVGLTYEQYFGPGTRLTVT.

The rearrangement uses TRBV20-1 and TRBJ1-1; TRBD1 matches 8 bases. Germline V CDR1 and CDR2: DFQATT, SNEGSKA (reference sequence). The CDR3 length is 18 residues. The V segment lost 0 bases and the J segment 2 bases; nucleotides outside the gene matches: 14. The CDR3 DNA follows: TGCAGTGCTAGAGATCTGGGCAGGGGGCCGGAATCCAACACTGAAGCTTTCTTT. It translates to CSARDLGRGPESNTEAFF.

The V and J genes are TRBV20-1 and TRBJ2-1, with 12 bases that match TRBD2. The germline gives CDR1 DFQATT, CDR2 SNEGSKA (reference sequence). The CDR3 sequence is 18 residues long. With V trimmed by 4 bases and J by 0 bases, 10 bases remained unmatched. The CDR3 sequence is CSAILTSGGPSSYNEQFF. The DNA for the CDR3 is TGCAGTGCTATCTTGACTAGCGGGGGCCCTAGCTCCTACAATGAGCAGTTCTTC.

The rearrangement joins TRBV6-6 to TRBJ1-1; D remains unclear. The CDR3 spans 12 residues. Trimming pared 4 bases from V and 0 bases from J, leaving 3 bases between. The germline CDR1 and CDR2 sequences are MNHNY and SVGAGI (reference sequence). CDR3 loop: CASSWVNTEAFF. Here the CDR3 DNA reads TGTGCCAGCAGTTGGGTGAACACTGAAGCTTTCTTT.

The chain recombines TRBV19 with TRBJ1-1, with 8 bases aligning to TRBD1. With 5 bases clipped from V and 8 bases from J, the junction kept 4 bases outside the gene matches. The germline V gene encodes CDR1 LNHDA and CDR2 SQIVND (reference sequence). This CDR3 comprises 12 residues. The CDR3 is CASSAGGGEAFF. The CDR3 region has the DNA TGTGCCAGTAGTGCAGGGGGCGGCGAAGCTTTCTTT.

The chain links TRBV29-1 to TRBJ2-3, with 7 bases fitting TRBD1. This CDR3 has 14 amino acids. J lost 5 bases, V lost 7 bases, and 12 bases had no gene match. Per the germline V gene, CDR1 is SQVTM and CDR2 is ANQGSEA. CDR3 loop: CSAPGTAKGDTQYF. CDR3 nucleotide sequence: TGCAGCGCCCCGGGGACAGCAAAGGGAGATACGCAGTATTTT.

This clonotype was picked up one time. This chain connects TRBV19 to TRBJ2-7; no clear D. The germline V and J ends were trimmed by 10 bases and 0 bases, with 10 bases remaining between them. Germline lookup yields CDR1 LNHDA and CDR2 SQIVND (reference sequence). The CDR3 sequence is 12 residues long. CDR3 sequence reads: CATLDASYEQYF. The CDR3 coding sequence is TGTGCCACGCTCGACGCCTCCTACGAGCAGTACTTC.